This paragraph reports one T cell receptor (beta chain). This sample stems from a study of control samples from healthy donors and cancer patients. Here immunoSEQ multiplex PCR was the method, and the copy in TCRdb shows in-frame clones only, minus some. This sample carries under 450,000 clones, 75% to 95% of them seen once, and the ten largest clones take around 6.5%. V lost 0 bases, J lost 2 bases, and 3 bases stayed unmatched. The CDR3 contains 16 residues. Sequenced input: PBMCs. This rearrangement joins TRBV23-1 to TRBJ2-2; TRBD2 agrees at 7 bases. Being an ORF, TRBV23-1 has a function that is uncertain. This TCR was sampled from a man aged 40-49 years with head and neck cancer. CDR3 region: CASSQSETSNTGELFF. For the CDR3, the DNA is TGCGCCAGCAGTCAATCGGAGACTAGCAACACCGGGGAGCTGTTTTTT.